One sample yielded the 14 T cell receptor beta chains listed below, sequenced in a study of blood T cell repertoires in COVID-19 (dated by TCRdb to about 2020). Library preparation used the immunoSEQ multiplex PCR assay. TCRdb holds this immuneACCESS table with in-frame rearrangements only. Some clones are missing; in checked studies, unresolved V genes explain under half, and the rest has no known cause. Within this sample are under 170,000 clones, with about nine tenths of them counted one time only. Roughly 4% of the sample is held by the ten biggest clonotypes. What was sequenced was peripheral blood. The source is a woman aged 60-75 years with active or convalescent COVID-19.

The chain uses TRBV2 and TRBJ2-7; 7 bases line up with TRBD1. V lost 4 bases and J lost 0; bases outside the gene matches: 6. Germline CDR1 SNHLY, CDR2 FYNNEI. CDR3 length: 15 residues. The DNA of the CDR3 is TGTGCCAGCAGTGGACAGGGTCGGAACTCCTACGAGCAGTACTTC. As protein: CASSGQGRNSYEQYF.

The V and J genes are TRBV6-5 and TRBJ1-4; D not certain. The CDR3 is made up of 15 amino acids. Germline V gene data show CDR1 as MNHEY and CDR2 as SVGAGI. Between the trimmed V and J ends, which lost 8 bases and 4 bases, there was a span of 17 bases. CDR3 nucleotide sequence: TGTGCCAGCGGTCCGACAAGCAGCTATAATGAAAAACTGTTTTTT. It is translated as CASGPTSSYNEKLFF.

V gene TRBV7-9 combines with J gene TRBJ1-1, with 10 bases aligning to TRBD1. This CDR3 comprises 11 residues. The junction had 3 bases not matched to a gene; V was cut back by 5 bases and J by 12 bases. Germline V gene sequence: CDR1 SEHNR, CDR2 FQNEAQ (reference sequence). As DNA, the CDR3 is TGTGCCAGCAGCGGGACAGGGGAATCTTTCTTT. Its translation: CASSGTGESFF.

This chain connects TRBV5-1 to TRBJ2-5; weak D call: TRBD1 (6 bases). The CDR3 sequence is 14 residues long. Germline CDR1 SGHRS, CDR2 YFSETQ. Trimming shortened V by 5 bases and J by 0 bases, and 11 bases separated the two germline ends. The CDR3 loop is CASSRRQDQETQYF. The CDR3 DNA follows: TGCGCCAGCAGTCGAAGACAGGACCAAGAGACCCAGTACTTC.

V gene TRBV5-6 combines with J gene TRBJ2-5; 11 bases line up with TRBD2. Germline values: CDR1 SGHDT, CDR2 YYEEEE. The junction had 9 bases not matched to a gene; V was cut back by 4 bases and J by 4 bases. The CDR3 covers 16 residues. CDR3 DNA sequence: TGTGCCAGCAGCCACCAATTAGCGGGGGGGCGAGAGACCCAGTACTTC. Protein: CASSHQLAGGRETQYF.

This chain connects TRBV12-3 or TRBV12-4 to TRBJ1-1; D is unclear. V shed 3 bases and J shed 1 base, with 6 bases lying between them. The CDR3 runs to 13 residues. The CDR3: CASSFLRNTEAFF. The CDR3 bases are TGTGCCAGCAGTTTCCTCCGGAACACTGAAGCTTTCTTT.

The CDR3 nucleotides read TGTGCCAGCAGAGACGGGACAGGGAAGTACAATGAGCAGTTCTTC. This encodes CASRDGTGKYNEQFF. The chain links TRBV27 to TRBJ2-1; 9 positions agree with TRBD1. The V segment lost 6 bases and the J segment 4 bases; nucleotides outside the gene matches: 7. Germline lookup yields CDR1 MNHEY and CDR2 SMNVEV (reference sequence). This CDR3 is built from 15 residues.

V and J are TRBV7-9 and TRBJ2-1; maybe TRBD2 (6 bases). Trimming took 2 bases from V and 12 from J, leaving 11 bases between them. CDR1 and CDR2 from the germline V gene are SEHNR and FQNEAQ (reference sequence). The CDR3 has 12 amino acids. CDR3 loop: CASSLTGGSQFF. CDR3 bases: TGTGCCAGCAGCTTAACCGGAGGGTCGCAGTTCTTC.

This chain uses TRBV6-2 or TRBV6-3 with TRBJ2-7, with D possibly matching TRBD2 (6 bases). The germline CDR1 and CDR2 sequences are MNHEY and SVGEGT. V gave up 2 bases and J gave up 2 bases, with 13 bases separating them. CDR3 length: 15 residues. CDR3 DNA sequence: TGTGCCAGCAGTTACGAAGCGGGCGGAACCTACGAGCAGTACTTC. Protein product: CASSYEAGGTYEQYF.

CDR3 sequence reads: CASSLGQGAYHYGYTF. The DNA of the CDR3 is TGTGCCAGTAGTCTGGGACAGGGGGCCTACCACTATGGCTACACCTTC. The rearrangement uses TRBV19 and TRBJ1-2; 12 bases match TRBD1. Germline-derived CDR1 and CDR2 are LNHDA and SQIVND (reference sequence). The junction had 7 bases not matched to a gene; V was cut back by 5 bases and J by 3 bases. The CDR3 length is 16 residues.

V is TRBV4-1 and J is TRBJ2-7, with 7 bases fitting TRBD1. The V segment lost 2 bases and the J segment 0 bases; nucleotides outside the gene matches: 4. Germline assignment: CDR1 MGHRA and CDR2 YSYEKL. This CDR3 region has 15 residues. The CDR3 bases are TGCGCCAGCAGCCAACGGGACAGTAGCTCCTACGAGCAGTACTTC. Protein: CASSQRDSSSYEQYF.

Here the CDR3 DNA reads TGTGCCAGCAGCCAATCAGGGGCCGAGGGCTATGGCTACACCTTC. Its translation: CASSQSGAEGYGYTF. The chain combines TRBV3-1 (or the pseudogene TRBV3-2) with TRBJ1-2; perhaps TRBD1 as D (6 bases). Per the germline V gene, CDR1 is LGHDT and CDR2 is YNNKEL (reference sequence). CDR3 length equals 15 residues. V was shortened by 2 bases and J by 4 bases, with 14 bases between the two germline ends.

This chain joins TRBV6-1 and TRBJ2-7, with TRBD1 matching 8 bases. J lost 11 bases, V lost 2 bases, and 8 bases had no gene match. CDR3 size: 13 residues. Germline-derived CDR1 and CDR2 are MNHNS and SASEGT. CDR3 amino acids: CASSEFARDRKYF. The CDR3 DNA follows: TGTGCCAGCAGTGAATTTGCCAGGGACAGGAAGTACTTC.

V usage is TRBV23-1 and J usage is TRBJ2-1; 12 bases match TRBD2. TRBV23-1 is known as an ORF, though its function is uncertain. The CDR3 runs 20 residues. With 0 bases clipped from V and 0 bases from J, the junction kept 9 bases outside the gene matches. In nucleotides, the CDR3 is TGCGCCAGCAGTCAATCCTTAGGGCTAGCGGGGGGGATCTCCTACAATGAGCAGTTCTTC. Its translation: CASSQSLGLAGGISYNEQFF.